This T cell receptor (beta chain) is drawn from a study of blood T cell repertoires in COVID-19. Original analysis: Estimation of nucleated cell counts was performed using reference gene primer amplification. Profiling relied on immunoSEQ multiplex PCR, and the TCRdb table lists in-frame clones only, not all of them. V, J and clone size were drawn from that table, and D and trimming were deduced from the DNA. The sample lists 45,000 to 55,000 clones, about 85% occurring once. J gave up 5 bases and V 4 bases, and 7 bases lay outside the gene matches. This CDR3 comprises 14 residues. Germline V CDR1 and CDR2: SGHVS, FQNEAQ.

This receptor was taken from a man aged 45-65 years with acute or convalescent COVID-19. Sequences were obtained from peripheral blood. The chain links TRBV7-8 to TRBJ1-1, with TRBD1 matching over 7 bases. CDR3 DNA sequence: TGTGCCAGCAGCTATAACAGGGGACGGACTGAAGCTTTCTTT. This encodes CASSYNRGRTEAFF.